A selection of T cell receptor beta chains follows, all from one sample in a study of T cell changes during pregnancy in multiple sclerosis. Using immunoSEQ multiplex PCR, the repertoire was profiled, and TCRdb retains in-frame clones only, with some absent. The table includes around 32,000 clones, around 92% detected once. The sequenced sample was CD8+ T cells from peripheral blood mononuclear cells, obtained in the second trimester of pregnancy. The receptors stem from a female donor in good health, enrolled as a control in a pregnancy study. CDR3s include the opening cysteine and the closing phenylalanine or tryptophan. A D gene is named only where the DNA matches it firmly. Rows may omit the clone size; those that give it use once, few, many or a size class.

D	J	size	V	CDR3	DNA
TRBD1	TRBJ1-2	NA	TRBV2	CASSSTGVLYGYTF	TGTGCCAGCAGTTCGACAGGGGTGTTGTATGGCTACACCTTC
NA	TRBJ2-2	NA	TRBV30	CAWTRHTNTGELFF	TGTGCCTGGACTCGACACACGAACACCGGGGAGCTGTTTTTT
NA	TRBJ2-7	NA	TRBV4-3	CASSQDPREFYEQYF	TGCGCCAGCAGCCAAGACCCCCGGGAGTTCTACGAGCAGTACTTC
NA	TRBJ2-7	NA	TRBV5-1	CASSLAVYSYEQYF	TGCGCCAGCAGCTTGGCCGTGTATTCCTACGAGCAGTACTTC
NA	TRBJ2-7	NA	TRBV5-6	CASSLGAGAYEQYF	TGTGCCAGCAGCTTGGGTGCGGGGGCGTACGAGCAGTACTTC
NA	TRBJ1-4	NA	TRBV7-9	CASSDRDYFEKLFF	TGTGCCAGCAGCGATCGGGACTATTTTGAAAAACTGTTTTTT
NA	TRBJ1-2	few	TRBV6-4	CASSVTGLYGYTF	TGTGCCAGCAGTGTGACGGGTCTCTATGGCTACACCTTC
NA	TRBJ2-7	NA	TRBV27	CASSPRAGYEQYF	TGTGCCAGCAGCCCTCGGGCGGGCTACGAGCAGTACTTC
TRBD2	TRBJ2-3	NA	TRBV6-4	CASSDSTSGETDTQYF	TGTGCCAGCAGTGACTCGACTAGCGGGGAGACAGATACGCAGTATTTT
NA	TRBJ2-6	NA	TRBV6-4	CASSDSGRGYSGANVLTF	TGTGCCAGCAGTGACTCCGGGAGAGGGTACTCTGGGGCCAACGTCCTGACTTTC
NA	TRBJ2-5	once	TRBV4-2	CASSQGLEETQYF	TGTGCCAGCAGCCAAGGTCTAGAAGAGACCCAGTACTTC
NA	TRBJ2-7	NA	TRBV27	CASSLWQNSYEQYF	TGTGCCAGCAGTTTGTGGCAGAATTCCTACGAGCAGTACTTC
NA	TRBJ2-2	NA	TRBV7-6	CASSLGGTNTGELFF	TGTGCCAGCAGCTTAGGAGGGACGAACACCGGGGAGCTGTTTTTT
NA	TRBJ2-5	NA	TRBV9	CASSVELDQETQYF	TGTGCCAGCAGCGTAGAACTAGACCAAGAGACCCAGTACTTC
TRBD2	TRBJ2-1	NA	TRBV7-3	CASSLHDRGTSNNEQFF	TGTGCCAGCAGCTTACACGACAGAGGGACTAGTAACAATGAGCAGTTCTTC
TRBD2	TRBJ2-3	NA	TRBV6-4	CASSPTSGGSTDTQYF	TGTGCCAGCAGCCCGACTAGCGGGGGGTCCACAGATACGCAGTATTTT
NA	TRBJ1-1	NA	TRBV7-9	CASSLPAVNTEAFF	TGTGCCAGCAGCTTACCGGCGGTGAACACTGAAGCTTTCTTT
NA	TRBJ1-4	NA	TRBV9	CASSTAGGEKLFF	TGTGCCAGCAGCACGGCAGGTGGGGAAAAACTGTTTTTT
NA	TRBJ1-2	once	TRBV19	CASSIGGGDGYTF	TGTGCCAGTAGTATTGGGGGAGGCGATGGCTACACCTTC
NA	TRBJ2-2	NA	TRBV4-3	CASSQGGGGLTGELFF	TGCGCCAGCAGCCAAGGAGGGGGGGGACTCACCGGGGAGCTGTTTTTT
NA	TRBJ2-3	once	TRBV29-1	CSVEETGRVTDTQYF	TGCAGCGTTGAAGAAACAGGGAGAGTCACAGATACGCAGTATTTT
NA	TRBJ2-7	NA	TRBV7-9	CASSPLPYEQYF	TGTGCCAGCAGCCCCCTCCCCTACGAGCAGTACTTC
TRBD2	TRBJ2-7	once	TRBV9	CASSVAPGTSGAYEQYF	TGTGCCAGCAGCGTAGCCCCGGGGACTAGCGGGGCCTACGAGCAGTACTTC
NA	TRBJ1-1	NA	TRBV6-1	CASTGVWAEAFF	TGTGCCAGCACGGGGGTTTGGGCTGAAGCTTTCTTT
NA	TRBJ2-1	NA	TRBV14	CASSPRAEGGEQFF	TGTGCCAGCAGCCCCCGGGCAGAGGGAGGTGAGCAGTTCTTC
NA	TRBJ1-1	NA	TRBV19	CASIARGEAFF	TGTGCCAGTATCGCCAGGGGTGAGGCTTTCTTT
TRBD1	TRBJ2-2	NA	TRBV27	CASSLPGTVNTGELFF	TGTGCCAGCAGTTTACCTGGGACAGTGAACACCGGGGAGCTGTTTTTT
TRBD1	TRBJ1-6	NA	TRBV27	CASRSGTGLSPLHF	TGTGCCAGCAGATCAGGGACAGGGTTATCACCCCTCCACTTT
NA	TRBJ1-2	NA	TRBV2	CASSEGGVGYGYTF	TGTGCCAGCAGTGAAGGGGGAGTTGGCTATGGCTACACCTTC
TRBD1	TRBJ1-1	NA	TRBV5-1	CASTNGGGAYTEAFF	TGCGCCAGCACCAACGGAGGGGGCGCTTATACTGAAGCTTTCTTT
TRBD2	TRBJ2-1	NA	TRBV7-2	CASSLSGVEQFF	TGTGCCAGCAGCCTTAGCGGGGTTGAGCAGTTCTTC
NA	TRBJ2-1	NA	TRBV27	CASSFTEGNEQFF	TGTGCCAGCAGCTTTACAGAGGGCAATGAGCAGTTCTTC
TRBD2	TRBJ2-3	NA	TRBV11-3	CASSPLVSGGASDTQYF	TGTGCCAGCAGCCCCTTGGTTAGCGGGGGGGCTTCAGATACGCAGTATTTT
NA	TRBJ1-5	NA	TRBV12-5	CASGLERGNQPQHF	TGTGCTAGTGGTTTGGAGAGGGGGAATCAGCCCCAGCATTTT
NA	TRBJ1-2	NA	TRBV29-1	CSVLRLSYGYTF	TGCAGCGTCCTCAGGTTGAGCTATGGCTACACCTTC
NA	TRBJ1-1	NA	TRBV6-4	CASSAGQNTEAFF	TGTGCCAGCAGTGCAGGACAGAACACTGAAGCTTTCTTT
TRBD2	TRBJ2-5	NA	TRBV9	CASSVGLAGGGGQETQYF	TGTGCCAGCAGCGTCGGACTAGCGGGGGGCGGGGGCCAAGAGACCCAGTACTTC
NA	TRBJ1-2	NA	TRBV4-1	CASSQDLRGYGYTF	TGCGCCAGCAGCCAGGACCTCAGGGGCTACGGCTACACCTTC
TRBD1	TRBJ1-1	NA	TRBV7-8	CASSFVSEGDRGHYTEAFF	TGTGCCAGCAGTTTTGTATCAGAAGGGGACAGGGGGCACTACACTGAAGCTTTCTTT
NA	TRBJ1-2	NA	TRBV27	CASGRRLSGDYGYTF	TGTGCCAGCGGGCGAAGGCTGTCGGGGGACTATGGCTACACCTTC
NA	TRBJ1-1	NA	TRBV4-3	CASSQDSPVNTEAFF	TGCGCCAGCAGCCAAGATTCTCCAGTGAACACTGAAGCTTTCTTT
NA	TRBJ2-7	NA	TRBV9	CASSSGTLGEQYF	TGTGCCAGCAGCTCAGGGACACTGGGCGAGCAGTACTTC
TRBD1	TRBJ2-5	NA	TRBV7-9	CASSLFLVGTGQETQYF	TGTGCCAGCAGCTTATTTCTTGTCGGGACAGGGCAGGAGACCCAGTACTTC
NA	TRBJ1-1	NA	TRBV7-2	CASSFGWGVVTEAFF	TGTGCCAGCAGCTTCGGGTGGGGAGTAGTCACTGAAGCTTTCTTT
TRBD1	TRBJ2-2	once	TRBV7-9	CASSLTGVAGELFF	TGTGCCAGCAGCTTAACAGGGGTTGCCGGGGAGCTGTTTTTT
NA	TRBJ2-6	NA	TRBV29-1	CSVEKGGTGANVLTF	TGCAGCGTTGAGAAAGGGGGAACAGGGGCCAACGTCCTGACTTTC
TRBD1	TRBJ2-7	NA	TRBV9	CASSVGGQGSYEQYF	TGTGCCAGCAGCGTAGGAGGACAGGGTTCCTACGAGCAGTACTTC
NA	TRBJ2-7	NA	TRBV4-2	CASSQDLTSYEQYF	TGTGCCAGCAGCCAAGACCTGACTAGCTACGAGCAGTACTTC
TRBD1	TRBJ1-4	NA	TRBV15	CATSRKTGGNEKLFF	TGTGCCACCAGCAGAAAGACAGGGGGCAATGAAAAACTGTTTTTT
TRBD2	TRBJ2-7	NA	TRBV25-1	CASSDSGRVAEQYF	TGTGCCAGCAGTGATAGTGGGAGGGTAGCTGAGCAGTACTTC
NA	TRBJ1-6	NA	TRBV7-9	CASSSQPDSPLHF	TGTGCCAGCAGCTCCCAACCGGATTCACCCCTCCACTTT
TRBD2	TRBJ2-1	NA	TRBV27	CASSLAGVYNEQFF	TGTGCCAGCAGTTTGGCGGGGGTCTACAATGAGCAGTTCTTC
NA	TRBJ2-5	once	TRBV11-2	CASSIVLAHQETQYF	TGTGCCAGCAGCATAGTGCTAGCGCACCAAGAGACCCAGTACTTC
NA	TRBJ2-5	once	TRBV6-5	CASHPEGTSSGTQYF	TGTGCCAGCCATCCGGAGGGCACCTCGTCAGGGACCCAGTACTTC
TRBD1	TRBJ1-5	NA	TRBV7-8	CASSLDRIQRVYSNQPQHF	TGTGCCAGCAGCTTGGACAGGATACAAAGGGTTTATAGCAATCAGCCCCAGCATTTT